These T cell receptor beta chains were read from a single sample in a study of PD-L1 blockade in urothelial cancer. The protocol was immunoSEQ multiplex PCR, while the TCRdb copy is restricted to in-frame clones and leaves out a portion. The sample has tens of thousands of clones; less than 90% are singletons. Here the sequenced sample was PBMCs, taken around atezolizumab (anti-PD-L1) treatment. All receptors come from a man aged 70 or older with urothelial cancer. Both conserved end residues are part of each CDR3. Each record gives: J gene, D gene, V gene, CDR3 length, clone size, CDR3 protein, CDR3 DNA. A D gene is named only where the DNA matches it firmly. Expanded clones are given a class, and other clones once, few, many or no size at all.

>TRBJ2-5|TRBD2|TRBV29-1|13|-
CSVEAGLEETQYF
TGCAGCGTTGAAGCCGGACTAGAAGAGACCCAGTACTTC
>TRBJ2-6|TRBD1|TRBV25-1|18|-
CASSASGTGPPGANVLTF
TGTGCCAGCAGTGCCTCCGGGACAGGGCCCCCTGGGGCCAACGTCCTGACTTTC
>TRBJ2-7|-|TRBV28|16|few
CASTRLGQGGTYEQYF
TGTGCCAGCACACGGTTGGGGCAGGGGGGAACCTACGAGCAGTACTTC
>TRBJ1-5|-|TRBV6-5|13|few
CASSEKSNQPQHF
TGTGCCAGCAGTGAGAAGAGCAATCAGCCCCAGCATTTT
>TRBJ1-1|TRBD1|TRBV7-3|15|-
CASSLEPGGNTEAFF
TGTGCCAGCAGCTTAGAGCCAGGGGGGAACACTGAAGCTTTCTTT
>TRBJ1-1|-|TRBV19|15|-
CASSIHARTNTEAFF
TGTGCCAGTAGTATCCATGCCAGGACAAACACTGAAGCTTTCTTT
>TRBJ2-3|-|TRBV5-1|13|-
CASSSGRTDTQYF
TGCGCCAGCAGCTCAGGGCGCACAGATACGCAGTATTTT
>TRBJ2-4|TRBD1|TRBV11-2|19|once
CASTNPGQGSGGAKNIQYF
TGTGCCAGCACCAATCCGGGACAGGGTAGTGGTGGAGCCAAAAACATTCAGTACTTC
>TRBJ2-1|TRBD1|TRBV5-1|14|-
CASSFSQGAGEQFF
TGCGCCAGCAGCTTTTCGCAGGGGGCAGGCGAGCAGTTCTTC
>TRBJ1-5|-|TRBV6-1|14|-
CASSDQGRDQPQHF
TGTGCCAGCAGTGATCAGGGGCGCGATCAGCCCCAGCATTTT
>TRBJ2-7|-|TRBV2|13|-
CASQVASSYEQYF
TGTGCCAGCCAGGTGGCCAGCTCCTACGAGCAGTACTTC
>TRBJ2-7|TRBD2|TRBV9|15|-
CASSVGGGRAYEQYF
TGTGCCAGCAGCGTAGGGGGCGGGAGGGCCTACGAGCAGTACTTC